The entry below describes one T cell receptor (beta chain). Methods used by the authors: Amplification with reference gene primers provided the estimates of nucleated cell counts. Sequencing was performed with immunoSEQ multiplex PCR; in TCRdb, only in-frame clones are kept and a portion is missing. V and J calls and clone size are copied from that table; D and trimming were computed from the DNA. The data contain some 170,000 clones, about 81% of them seen just once; the ten biggest clones take up more than 9.5%. The sample originates from a study of blood T cell repertoires in COVID-19. Study overall: Sites across the United States, Italy and Spain contributed samples from acute and convalescent COVID-19. The analysed material was cDNA or gDNA that came from T cells, B-cell-depleted T cells, or PBMCs.

This CDR3 comprises 16 residues. V dropped 0 bases and J dropped 2; count of bases not matched to a gene: 0. The V gene's germline CDR1 is MNHEY and CDR2 SVGAGI. The clonotype was recovered from a man in his 60s with active or convalescent COVID-19. The genes are TRBV6-5 and TRBJ2-6; 8 bases map to TRBD1. The material sequenced was peripheral blood. CDR3 in amino acids: CASSYSTGAGANVLTF. CDR3 nucleotide sequence: TGTGCCAGCAGTTACTCGACAGGGGCTGGGGCCAACGTCCTGACTTTC.